Presented here are 17 T cell receptor beta chains from one specimen sequenced in a study of CD8 T cells in ankylosing spondylitis. Overall study findings and caveats: Characteristic, it appeared, of ankylosing spondylitis blood was a TCR beta motif of fewer than 10 highly homologous variants.

Which antigens these TCRs recognize remains unknown. TCRdb re-called the 5' RACE reads through MiXCR, storing one row per CDR3 protein. The sample has 500,000 to 550,000 distinct CDR3 sequences, 10% to 15% seen once. The sequenced sample consisted of blood, either unsorted or a sorted T cell fraction (not recorded which). The receptors were sampled from a male donor with ankylosing spondylitis.

The chain links TRBV5-1 to TRBJ2-2; TRBD1 might be the D (6 bases). Trimming left V 4 bases short and J 3 bases short, with 13 bases between. The CDR3 is made up of 15 amino acids. The germline gives CDR1 SGHRS, CDR2 YFSETQ. CDR3 DNA: TGCGCCAGCAGCCACGCTCGGACAGACACCGGGGAGCTGTTTTTT. Translated: CASSHARTDTGELFF.

The chain has TRBV5-1 and TRBJ1-5, with TRBD1 matching 7 bases. J was trimmed by 7 bases and V by 0 bases; bases with no gene match: 7. The CDR3 has 15 residues. The germline gives CDR1 SGHRS, CDR2 YFSETQ. The CDR3 is CASSLGGRQGQPQHF. The CDR3 DNA reads as TGCGCCAGCAGCTTGGGAGGGAGACAGGGCCAGCCCCAGCATTTT. The whole variable domain, filled in from reference TRBV5-1 and TRBJ1-5, reads KAGVTQTPRYLIKTRGQQVTLSCSPISGHRSVSWYQQTPGQGLQFLFEYFSETQRNKGNFPGRFSGRQFSNSRSEMNVSTLELGDSALYLCASSLGGRQGQPQHFGDGTRLSIL.

This clonotype turned up a few times. The chain combines TRBV7-9 with TRBJ2-1, with TRBD2 identical over 7 bases. The V segment lost 6 bases and the J segment 9 bases; nucleotides outside the gene matches: 11. The CDR3 totals 14 residues. Germline CDR1 reads SEHNR; CDR2 reads FQNEAQ (reference sequence). CDR3 loop: CASRSGTTRLEQFF. CDR3 DNA sequence: TGTGCCAGCAGATCCGGGACTACACGTCTTGAGCAGTTCTTC.

This clonotype has just one count. This sequence may be a read error, since a much larger clone differs from it by one base. This chain links TRBV5-1 with TRBJ2-1; D is unresolved. CDR1 is SGHRS and CDR2 is YFSETQ in the germline V gene. Trimming took 1 base from V and 7 from J, leaving 6 bases between them. The CDR3 loop spans 12 amino acids. The CDR3: CASSLLFNEQFF. The CDR3 nucleotides read TGCGCCAGCAGCTTGTTGTTTAATGAGCAGTTCTTC.

This clonotype occurred many times. This chain uses TRBV20-1 with TRBJ2-7, with 8 bases aligning to TRBD2. V trimming: 3 bases; J trimming: 1 base; junction bases outside the gene matches: 11. Germline V gene sequence: CDR1 DFQATT, CDR2 SNEGSKA (reference sequence). This CDR3 comprises 16 residues. CDR3 nucleotides: TGCAGTGCTAGCAGCTGGGGGAGCGGGAGTTCCTACGAGCAGTACTTC. This encodes CSASSWGSGSSYEQYF.

In its sample, this clonotype was seen a few times. The chain joins TRBV4-2 to TRBJ1-1, with D possibly TRBD1 on 5 matching bases. The CDR3 extends over 14 amino acids. The V gene's germline CDR1 is LGHNA and CDR2 YNFKEQ. The ends were cut back, 5 bases at V and 1 base at J, with 11 bases in the middle. DNA for the CDR3: TGTGCCAGCAGCTCCCAAAGGGGGAACACTGAAGCTTTCTTT. Amino acids: CASSSQRGNTEAFF.

This clonotype was observed a few times. The V gene is TRBV7-2, the J gene TRBJ1-2; TRBD1 is a possible D gene (5 bases). The CDR3 extends over 14 amino acids. V shed 1 base and J shed 4 bases, with 10 bases lying between them. CDR1 and CDR2 from the germline V gene are SGHTA and FQGNSA. The CDR3 nucleotides are TGTGCCAGCAGCTTAGGTGGGACGGGCTATGGCTACACCTTC. It codes for CASSLGGTGYGYTF.

This chain connects TRBV5-1 to TRBJ2-2; TRBD1 aligns across 7 bases. With 4 bases clipped from V and 0 bases from J, the junction kept 9 bases outside the gene matches. Germline V gene data show CDR1 as SGHRS and CDR2 as YFSETQ. The CDR3 runs to 17 residues. CDR3 sequence reads: CASSKNRQGANTGELFF. The CDR3 DNA follows: TGCGCCAGCAGCAAGAACCGACAGGGTGCGAACACCGGGGAGCTGTTTTTT.

The rearrangement uses TRBV24-1 and TRBJ2-1; no firm D call. V was clipped by 3 bases and J by 0 bases, with 5 bases between them. CDR1 is KGHDR and CDR2 is SFDVKD in the germline V gene. The CDR3 covers 14 residues. The CDR3 loop reads CATSDPSSYNEQFF. CDR3 sequence (DNA): TGTGCCACCAGTGATCCGAGCTCCTACAATGAGCAGTTCTTC.

The chain recombines TRBV11-3 with TRBJ1-1; D is possibly TRBD1 (5 bases). Trimming cost V 5 bases and J 2 bases, with 15 bases left between them. The germline V gene has CDR1 SGHNT and CDR2 YENEEA. The CDR3 contains 15 residues. DNA of the CDR3: TGTGCCAGCAGCCCGATCGGACGGGACAACACTGAAGCTTTCTTT. Its translation: CASSPIGRDNTEAFF.

CDR3 sequence (DNA): TGCAGTGCTAGAGAGGTCAGTGGTGGCGAGCAGTACGTC. Its translation is CSAREVSGGEQYV. This sequence joins TRBV20-1 and TRBJ2-7; the D is unclear. Germline-derived CDR1 and CDR2 are DFQATT and SNEGSKA (reference sequence). V shed 0 bases and J shed 6 bases, with 12 bases lying between them. This CDR3 contains 13 residues.

This clonotype has ten or more counts. The chain has TRBV11-1 and TRBJ2-4; 10 bases align to TRBD1. Germline trimming cut 8 bases from V and 1 base from J; bases unmatched to any gene: 2. The CDR3 has 14 residues. Germline V lookup: CDR1 SGHAT, CDR2 FQDESV (reference sequence). Here the CDR3 DNA reads TGTGCCAGCGAGGACAGGGGGGCCAAAAACATTCAGTACTTC. Translated, it gives CASEDRGAKNIQYF.

This clonotype was counted ten times or more. This chain joins TRBV7-9 and TRBJ2-1; 13 nucleotides match TRBD2. V shed 5 bases, J shed 7 bases, and the junction held 5 bases outside the gene matches. Looked up from germline, CDR1 is SEHNR and CDR2 is FQNEAQ (reference sequence). CDR3 size: 15 residues. The CDR3, as DNA: TGTGCCAGCAGCAGTGGACTAGCGGGAGCAAATGAGCAGTTCTTC. Translating gives CASSSGLAGANEQFF.

This clonotype was observed many times. The chain employs TRBV25-1 and TRBJ2-1; D ambiguous. Trimming took off 2 bases at V and 5 bases at J, with 13 bases between the two ends. The CDR3 is 15 residues long. CDR1 is MGHDK and CDR2 is SYGVNS in the germline V gene. CDR3 DNA sequence: TGTGCCAGCAGTGAAATCAATTCACTTAACAATGAGCAGTTCTTC. It translates to CASSEINSLNNEQFF.

This clonotype has more than one count but fewer than ten. V gene TRBV20-1 combines with J gene TRBJ2-3; TRBD1 agrees at 9 bases. The CDR3 totals 13 residues. J lost 11 bases, V lost 5 bases, and 11 bases had no gene match. From germline, CDR1 is DFQATT and CDR2 SNEGSKA (reference sequence). Written as DNA, the CDR3 is TGCAGTGCTGTAGAGGACAGGGGCGGTGAGCAGTATTTT. Amino acid sequence: CSAVEDRGGEQYF.

The rearrangement joins TRBV5-1 to TRBJ2-6; no firm D call. CDR1 SGHRS and CDR2 YFSETQ come from the germline V gene. The CDR3 length is 16 residues. Trimming took off 6 bases at V and 0 bases at J, with 13 bases between the two ends. The CDR3 DNA reads TGCGCCAGCACGGACCAGGCCCACTCTGGGGCCAACGTCCTGACTTTC. Translated, it gives CASTDQAHSGANVLTF.

V and J are TRBV5-1 and TRBJ2-4, with a weak D call TRBD1 (6 bases). This CDR3 is 15 amino acids long. V was pared by 4 bases and J by 3 bases, with 14 bases between. Germline V gene sequence: CDR1 SGHRS, CDR2 YFSETQ. The CDR3 nucleotides read TGCGCCAGCAGCCCTCGCGAGGGGGTCAAAAACATTCAGTACTTC. Translated, it gives CASSPREGVKNIQYF.